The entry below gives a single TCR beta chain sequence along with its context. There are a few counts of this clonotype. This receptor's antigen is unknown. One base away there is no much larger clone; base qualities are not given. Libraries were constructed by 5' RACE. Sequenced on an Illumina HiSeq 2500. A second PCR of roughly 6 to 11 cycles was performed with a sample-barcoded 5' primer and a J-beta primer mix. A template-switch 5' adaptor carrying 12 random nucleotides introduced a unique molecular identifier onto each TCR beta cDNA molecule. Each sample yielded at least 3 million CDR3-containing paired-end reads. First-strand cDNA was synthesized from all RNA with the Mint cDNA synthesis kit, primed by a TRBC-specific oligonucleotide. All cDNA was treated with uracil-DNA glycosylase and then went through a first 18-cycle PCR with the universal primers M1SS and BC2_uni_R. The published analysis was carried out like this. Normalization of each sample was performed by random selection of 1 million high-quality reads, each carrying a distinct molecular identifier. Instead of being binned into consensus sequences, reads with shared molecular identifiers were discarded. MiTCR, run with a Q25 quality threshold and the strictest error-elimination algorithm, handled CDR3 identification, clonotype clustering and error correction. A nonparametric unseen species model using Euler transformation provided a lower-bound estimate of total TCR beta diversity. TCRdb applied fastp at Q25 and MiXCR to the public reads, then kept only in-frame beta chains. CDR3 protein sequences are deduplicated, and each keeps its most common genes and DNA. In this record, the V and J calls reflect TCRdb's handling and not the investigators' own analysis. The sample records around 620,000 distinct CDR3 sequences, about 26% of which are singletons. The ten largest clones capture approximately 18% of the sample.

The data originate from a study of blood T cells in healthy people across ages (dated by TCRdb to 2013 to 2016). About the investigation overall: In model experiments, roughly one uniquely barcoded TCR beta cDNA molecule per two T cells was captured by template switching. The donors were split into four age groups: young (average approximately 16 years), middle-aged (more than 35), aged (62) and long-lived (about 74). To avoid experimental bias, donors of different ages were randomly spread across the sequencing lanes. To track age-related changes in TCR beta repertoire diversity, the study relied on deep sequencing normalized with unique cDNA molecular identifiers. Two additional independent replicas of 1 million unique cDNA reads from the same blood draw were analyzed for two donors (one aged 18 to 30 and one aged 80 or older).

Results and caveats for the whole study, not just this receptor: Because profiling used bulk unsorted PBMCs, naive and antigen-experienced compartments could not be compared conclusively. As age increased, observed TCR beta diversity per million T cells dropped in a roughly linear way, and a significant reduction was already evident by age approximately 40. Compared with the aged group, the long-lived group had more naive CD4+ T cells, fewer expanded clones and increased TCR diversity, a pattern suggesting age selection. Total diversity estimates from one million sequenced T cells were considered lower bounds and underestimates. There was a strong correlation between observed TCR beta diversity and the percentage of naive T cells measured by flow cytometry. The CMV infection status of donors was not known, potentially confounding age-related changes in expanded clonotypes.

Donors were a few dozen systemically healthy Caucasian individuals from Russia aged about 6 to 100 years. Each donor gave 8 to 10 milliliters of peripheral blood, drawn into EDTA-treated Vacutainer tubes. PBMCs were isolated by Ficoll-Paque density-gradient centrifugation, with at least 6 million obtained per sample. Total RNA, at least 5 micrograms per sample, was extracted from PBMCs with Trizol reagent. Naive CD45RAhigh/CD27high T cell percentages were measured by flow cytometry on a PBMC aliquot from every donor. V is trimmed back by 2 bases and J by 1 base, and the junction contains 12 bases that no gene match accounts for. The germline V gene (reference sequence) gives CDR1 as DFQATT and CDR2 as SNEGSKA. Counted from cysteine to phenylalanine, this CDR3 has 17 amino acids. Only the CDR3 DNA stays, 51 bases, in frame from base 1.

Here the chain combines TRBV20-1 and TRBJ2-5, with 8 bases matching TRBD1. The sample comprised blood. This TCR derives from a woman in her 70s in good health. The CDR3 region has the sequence CSARNRDRRVLQETQYF. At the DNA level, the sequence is TGCAGTGCTAGAAACCGGGACAGGAGGGTGCTCCAAGAGACCCAGTACTTC.